One and the same sample provided the 21 T cell receptor beta chains below, sequenced in a study of radiation and T cells in renal cell carcinoma. Time point: baseline pretreatment blood. Documented treatment: 15 Gy SBRT to primary tumor, nephrectomy 4 weeks later. Clones were sequenced by immunoSEQ multiplex PCR, and TCRdb holds only the in-frame ones, with some missing. The sample carries some 140,000 clones, 70% to 90% recorded once. Sequencing used blood, obtained from a patient whose treatment included radiotherapy and nephrectomy. These receptors were taken from a woman aged 45-65 years with renal cell carcinoma.

The V and J genes are TRBV18 and TRBJ2-3, with TRBD1 matching over 7 bases. Germline V gene sequence: CDR1 KGHSH, CDR2 LQKENI. The CDR3 totals 15 residues. With V trimmed by 4 bases and J by 1 base, 5 bases remained unmatched. The CDR3 DNA follows: TGTGCCAGCTCACTAGGGGGCATGGGCACAGATACGCAGTATTTT. This encodes CASSLGGMGTDTQYF.

The chain uses TRBV5-8 and TRBJ1-5; 9 bases fit TRBD1. The V gene end was trimmed by 4 bases and the J gene end by 2 bases; junction bases not matched to a gene: 4. CDR3 size: 15 residues. Per germline, CDR1 SGHTS and CDR2 YDEGEE. CDR3 region: CASSVWTGGNQPQHF. CDR3 sequence (DNA): TGTGCCAGCAGCGTATGGACAGGGGGCAATCAGCCCCAGCATTTT.

The rearrangement links TRBV29-1 to TRBJ2-7; TRBD1 matches at 7 bases. The CDR3 spans 12 residues. V dropped 7 bases and J dropped 1; count of bases not matched to a gene: 4. Germline V gene lookup returns CDR1 SQVTM and CDR2 ANQGSEA. CDR3 bases: TGCAGCGCCAGACAGGGATCCTACGAGCAGTACTTC. Translation: CSARQGSYEQYF.

Concerning this clone itself: Other DNA variants within this sample encode the same CDR3. The chain has TRBV4-3 and TRBJ2-7; D is tentatively TRBD1 or TRBD2 (6 bases each). CDR3 length: 16 amino acids. V lost 2 bases and J 1 base, leaving 15 bases between the germline ends. The germline V gene encodes CDR1 LGHNA and CDR2 YSLEER. The CDR3 DNA is TGCGCCAGCAGCCAACTGGAGGGGGGATTTTCCTACGAGCAGTACTTC. It codes for CASSQLEGGFSYEQYF.

This clone showed up just once. The rearrangement links TRBV5-1 to TRBJ2-7, with 11 bases identical to TRBD1. The V and J ends lost 5 bases and 1 base, in that order; junction bases with no gene match: 5. The V gene's germline CDR1 is SGHRS and CDR2 YFSETQ. The CDR3 is 15 amino acids. The CDR3 protein is CASRTGQGASYEQYF. CDR3 DNA: TGCGCCAGCAGAACCGGACAGGGGGCTTCCTACGAGCAGTACTTC. The full variable domain, in which reference TRBV5-1 and TRBJ2-7 provide the parts outside the CDR3, is KAGVTQTPRYLIKTRGQQVTLSCSPISGHRSVSWYQQTPGQGLQFLFEYFSETQRNKGNFPGRFSGRQFSNSRSEMNVSTLELGDSALYLCASRTGQGASYEQYFGPGTRLTVT.

Written as DNA, the CDR3 is TGTGCCAGCAGTGTGACAGGGAAGAATGAAAAACTGTTTTTT. Its translation: CASSVTGKNEKLFF. V is TRBV6-1 and J is TRBJ1-4; 7 nucleotides agree with TRBD1. Germline V gives CDR1 MNHNS, CDR2 SASEGT. Losses at the gene ends were 4 bases for V and 5 bases for J; bases not matched to a gene: 4. CDR3 size: 14 residues.

The table lists this clone with a count of one. The J gene is TRBJ2-5, the V gene TRBV2, with D tentatively TRBD1 (6 bases). The germline V gene has CDR1 SNHLY and CDR2 FYNNEI. Trimming shortened V by 6 bases and J by 5 bases, and 16 bases separated the two germline ends. The CDR3 is made up of 14 amino acids. This CDR3 reads CASSSDSLRETQYF. The CDR3 DNA is TGTGCCAGCAGCTCGGACAGTTTAAGGGAGACCCAGTACTTC.

The rearrangement joins TRBV15 to TRBJ1-1; possibly TRBD1 for D (5 bases). Germline V lookup: CDR1 LNHNV, CDR2 YYDKDF (reference sequence). The CDR3 has 15 residues. Trimming removed 0 bases at V and 3 bases at J, with 11 bases between. DNA for the CDR3: TGTGCCACCAGCAGAGATCAGGGCTGGGACACTGAAGCTTTCTTT. It yields the protein CATSRDQGWDTEAFF. Filled out from reference TRBV15 and TRBJ1-1, the complete variable domain reads DAMVIQNPRYQVTQFGKPVTLSCSQTLNHNVMYWYQQKSSQAPKLLFHYYDKDFNNEADTPDNFQSRRPNTSFCFLDIRSPGLGDTAMYLCATSRDQGWDTEAFFGQGTRLTVV.

J is TRBJ1-1 and V is TRBV19; TRBD1 matches at 7 bases. The CDR3 contains 13 residues. Trimming cost V 3 bases and J 8 bases; bases outside gene matches: 6. Per germline, CDR1 LNHDA and CDR2 SQIVND (reference sequence). The CDR3 protein is CASSMRQGGEAFF. CDR3 in DNA: TGTGCCAGTAGTATGAGGCAGGGGGGCGAAGCTTTCTTT.

The chain joins TRBV11-3 to TRBJ2-5; 7 bases line up with TRBD2. The V gene's germline CDR1 is SGHNT and CDR2 YENEEA. The V and J ends lost 4 bases and 2 bases, in that order; junction bases with no gene match: 16. The CDR3 has 18 residues. The CDR3 DNA is TGTGCCAGCAGCTCCGGGCCGGGGGGTGCCCGGCATCAAGAGACCCAGTACTTC. Its translation is CASSSGPGGARHQETQYF. Variable domain in full (rest from reference TRBV11-3 and TRBJ2-5): EAGVVQSPRYKIIEKKQPVAFWCNPISGHNTLYWYLQNLGQGPELLIRYENEEAVDDSQLPKDRFSAERLKGVDSTLKIQPAELGDSAVYLCASSSGPGGARHQETQYFGPGTRLLVL.

The chain couples TRBV7-2 to TRBJ2-3; D gene uncertain. The CDR3 has 15 residues. Germline V CDR1 and CDR2: SGHTA, FQGNSA. The V and J ends lost 1 base and 2 bases respectively, with 10 bases between them. The CDR3 DNA sequence: TGTGCCAGCAGCTTAGGGTTTACTAACACAGATACGCAGTATTTT. Its protein is CASSLGFTNTDTQYF.

The chain uses TRBV18 and TRBJ1-2; D unclear. Trimming took 5 bases from V and 0 from J, leaving 4 bases between them. The germline gives CDR1 KGHSH, CDR2 LQKENI. This CDR3 is 12 amino acids long. The CDR3 DNA is TGTGCCAGCTCAGGAGCTAACTATGGCTACACCTTC. It yields the protein CASSGANYGYTF.

The chain recombines TRBV28 with TRBJ2-1; no clear D. With 6 bases removed from V and 7 bases from J, the gap between germline ends came to 13 bases. The CDR3 loop spans 13 amino acids. Germline V lookup: CDR1 MDHEN, CDR2 SYDVKM. CDR3 coding DNA: TGTGCCAGCAGCTGGAAGTTTCGGAATGAGCAGTTCTTC. Residues: CASSWKFRNEQFF.

The V gene is TRBV6-5, the J gene TRBJ1-2; 11 nucleotides line up with TRBD1. Trimming cost V 2 bases and J 8 bases; bases outside gene matches: 7. The CDR3 sequence is 15 residues long. From germline, CDR1 is MNHEY and CDR2 SVGAGI. This CDR3 reads CASSYQGQGAWGYTF. As DNA, the CDR3 is TGTGCCAGCAGTTACCAAGGACAGGGGGCGTGGGGCTACACCTTC.

The rearrangement uses TRBV6-5 and TRBJ1-1; D is perhaps TRBD1 (6 bases). CDR3 length: 15 residues. CDR1 MNHEY and CDR2 SVGAGI come from the germline V gene. V shed 0 bases and J shed 5 bases, with 13 bases lying between them. CDR3 protein: CASSYSGGGRTEAFF. The CDR3 DNA sequence: TGTGCCAGCAGTTACTCAGGGGGGGGTCGAACTGAAGCTTTCTTT.

The chain recombines TRBV30 with TRBJ1-2, with a tentative D call TRBD1 (5 bases). This CDR3 has 13 amino acids. Trimming cost V 3 bases and J 8 bases, with 16 bases left between them. Looked up from germline, CDR1 is GTSNPN and CDR2 is SVGIG (reference sequence). The CDR3 spells CAWRSDRQGGYTF. The CDR3 DNA reads as TGTGCCTGGAGGAGTGATAGGCAGGGCGGCTACACCTTC.

The chain uses TRBV30 and TRBJ2-4; D is unclear. V was shortened by 0 bases and J by 0 bases, with 12 bases between the two germline ends. CDR3 length equals 16 residues. Germline loops: CDR1 GTSNPN, CDR2 SVGIG (reference sequence). For the CDR3, the DNA is TGTGCCTGGAGTGTAGGTACATCACTAGCCAAAAACATTCAGTACTTC. This translates into CAWSVGTSLAKNIQYF.

V usage is TRBV11-3 and J usage is TRBJ2-2, with TRBD2 as a possible D gene (6 bases). From germline, CDR1 is SGHNT and CDR2 YENEEA. CDR3 length: 16 residues. Trimming took off 5 bases at V and 1 base at J, with 14 bases between the two ends. The CDR3 loop reads CASSTYGGRNTGELFF. Written as DNA, the CDR3 is TGTGCCAGCAGCACCTATGGGGGGAGGAACACCGGGGAGCTGTTTTTT.

The CDR3 loop is CASSLLPEGRTDTQYF. CDR3 sequence (DNA): TGTGCCAGCAGCTTGTTGCCGGAGGGGCGCACAGATACGCAGTATTTT. V gene TRBV5-6 combines with J gene TRBJ2-3; maybe TRBD2 (6 bases). This CDR3 is 16 amino acids long. In germline, CDR1 is SGHDT, CDR2 YYEEEE. Deletions cut 1 base from V and 1 base from J, with 13 bases between.

The V gene is TRBV11-2, the J gene TRBJ1-1; 7 bases agree with TRBD1. Germline CDR1 is SGHAT and CDR2 is FQNNGV. J was trimmed by 10 bases and V by 0 bases; bases with no gene match: 5. CDR3 size: 13 residues. The CDR3 DNA sequence: TGTGCCAGCAGCTTAGATGGGGACAGCTTAGCTTTCTTT. Protein product: CASSLDGDSLAFF.

The gene calls are TRBV5-1 and TRBJ2-7, with 8 bases that match TRBD2. This CDR3 has 14 amino acids. V lost 4 bases to trimming and J lost 12 bases; unmatched junction nucleotides: 15. Germline V gene data show CDR1 as SGHRS and CDR2 as YFSETQ. The CDR3 nucleotides are TGCGCCAGCAGCCCGGGAACAACTAGCGGAAAGTGGTACTTC. Amino acid sequence: CASSPGTTSGKWYF.